This entry lists 28 T cell receptor beta chains sequenced from one sample in a study of blood T cell repertoires in COVID-19. The repertoire was sequenced with immunoSEQ multiplex PCR; TCRdb's copy has only in-frame clones and lacks some. The table shows around 78,000 clones, with roughly 91% occurring only once. The material sequenced was peripheral blood. These receptors originate from a woman aged 50 to 60 in a cohort sampled during active COVID-19.

The genes are TRBV9 and TRBJ1-2, with D unresolved. Germline values: CDR1 SGDLS, CDR2 YYNGEE. The CDR3 is 12 residues long. Trimming cost V 2 bases and J 6 bases, with 8 bases left between them. CDR3 bases: TGTGCCAGCAGCGTCGGGAACGATGGCTACACCTTC. Translated: CASSVGNDGYTF.

V and J are TRBV21-1 and TRBJ1-6; the table's D gene call, TRBD1, was not cross checked with the DNA. TRBV21-1 is given as a pseudogene. The CDR3 sequence is 15 residues long. CDR3 bases: TGTGCCAGAAGTTTCGGAAGGACAGGGAATTCACCCCTCCACTTT. Residues: CARSFGRTGNSPLHF.

J is TRBJ2-1 and V is TRBV5-4, with unresolved D. Germline V gene lookup returns CDR1 SGHNT and CDR2 YYREEE (reference sequence). With 3 bases removed from V and 14 bases from J, the gap between germline ends came to 15 bases. The CDR3 spans 12 residues. CDR3 amino acids: CASSSSPFAEFF. DNA for the CDR3: TGTGCCAGCAGCTCATCGCCCTTTGCGGAGTTCTTC.

V gene TRBV7-9 combines with J gene TRBJ1-1; 9 nucleotides align to TRBD1. Germline trimming cut 3 bases from V and 0 bases from J; bases unmatched to any gene: 5. The V gene's germline CDR1 is SEHNR and CDR2 FQNEAQ (reference sequence). The CDR3 length is 16 residues. CDR3 protein: CASSLTGGIVNTEAFF. The CDR3, as DNA: TGTGCCAGCAGCTTGACAGGGGGTATAGTGAACACTGAAGCTTTCTTT. The variable domain in full, completed from reference TRBV7-9 and TRBJ1-1, reads DTGVSQNPRHKITKRGQNVTFRCDPISEHNRLYWYRQTLGQGPEFLTYFQNEAQLEKSRLLSDRFSAERPKGSFSTLEIQRTEQGDSAMYLCASSLTGGIVNTEAFFGQGTRLTVV.

The chain combines TRBV5-4 with TRBJ1-1; perhaps TRBD1 as D (6 bases). Germline lookup yields CDR1 SGHNT and CDR2 YYREEE (reference sequence). CDR3 length: 18 amino acids. Trimming stripped 0 bases from V and 1 base from J, with 19 bases between. For the CDR3, the DNA is TGTGCCAGCAGCTTGGATCGGGCACAGGGCGGTAGGAACACTGAAGCTTTCTTT. It specifies CASSLDRAQGGRNTEAFF.

The chain couples TRBV5-1 to TRBJ2-1, with D perhaps matching TRBD2 (6 bases). Germline CDR1 is SGHRS and CDR2 is YFSETQ. V lost 1 base and J lost 4, with 12 bases in between. The CDR3 is 15 amino acids. The CDR3 bases are TGCGCCAGCAGCTTGAGGGGCGGGGTTTACAATGAGCAGTTCTTC. It is translated as CASSLRGGVYNEQFF.

This clone has more than one count but fewer than ten. The V gene is TRBV6-1, the J gene TRBJ1-3, with TRBD1 identical over 7 bases. J was trimmed by 0 bases and V by 3 bases; bases with no gene match: 8. Germline-derived CDR1 and CDR2 are MNHNS and SASEGT. The CDR3 is 17 amino acids. CDR3 loop: CASSDLRGGNSGNTIYF. The CDR3 bases are TGTGCCAGCAGTGACTTGAGAGGGGGCAACTCTGGAAACACCATATATTTT.

This rearrangement joins TRBV27 to TRBJ2-1; D is perhaps TRBD2 (6 bases). The CDR3 runs 13 residues. Trimming shortened V by 6 bases and J by 7 bases, and 13 bases separated the two germline ends. Germline assignment: CDR1 MNHEY and CDR2 SMNVEV (reference sequence). CDR3 residues: CASRGTLLNEQFF. CDR3 coding DNA: TGTGCCAGCAGGGGGACTCTTTTGAATGAGCAGTTCTTC.

This chain joins TRBV7-8 and TRBJ2-7; 7 nucleotides line up with TRBD2. Germline lookup yields CDR1 SGHVS and CDR2 FQNEAQ. V shed 4 bases and J 2 bases; nucleotides not matched to a gene: 11. This CDR3 has 16 amino acids. The CDR3 here is CASSSYSGERAYEQYF. Here the CDR3 DNA reads TGTGCCAGCAGCTCCTACAGCGGGGAGAGGGCCTACGAGCAGTACTTC. The full variable domain, with the rest looked up from reference TRBV7-8 and TRBJ2-7, is GAGVSQSPRYKVAKRGQDVALRCDPISGHVSLFWYQQALGQGPEFLTYFQNEAQLDKSGLPSDRFFAERPEGSVSTLKIQRTQQEDSAVYLCASSSYSGERAYEQYFGPGTRLTVT.

The chain has TRBV7-3 and TRBJ2-2; TRBD2 might be the D (6 bases). This CDR3 has 14 amino acids. The V gene's germline CDR1 is SGHTA and CDR2 FQGTGA. Trimming shortened V by 5 bases and J by 1 base, and 8 bases separated the two germline ends. The chain's CDR3 is CASSRLGNTGELFF. CDR3 coding DNA: TGTGCCAGCAGCCGACTAGGGAACACCGGGGAGCTGTTTTTT.

This clone has only one observation. The chain has TRBV6-2 or TRBV6-3 and TRBJ2-5; D unclear. V was pared by 0 bases and J by 5 bases, with 13 bases between. CDR1 and CDR2 from the germline V gene are MNHEY and SVGEGT. This CDR3 region has 15 residues. CDR3 coding DNA: TGTGCCAGCAGTTACTCGGAACTTTCGAGGGAGACCCAGTACTTC. Protein product: CASSYSELSRETQYF.

The J gene is TRBJ2-6, the V gene TRBV5-4; no definite D call. V was cut by 1 base and J by 0 bases, with 11 bases left in between. CDR1 is SGHNT, CDR2 YYREEE, per germline (reference sequence). CDR3 length: 17 amino acids. The CDR3 region is CASSLPSQPSGANVLTF. The CDR3 DNA follows: TGTGCCAGCAGCTTGCCGAGTCAACCCTCTGGGGCCAACGTCCTGACTTTC.

This sequence joins TRBV12-3 or TRBV12-4 and TRBJ1-5; maybe TRBD1 (5 bases). The germline V and J ends were trimmed by 6 bases and 13 bases, with 16 bases remaining between them. The CDR3 extends over 12 amino acids. The CDR3 protein is CASSPQTVPQHF. Written as DNA, the CDR3 is TGTGCCAGCAGCCCACAGACAGTCCCACAGCATTTT.

This chain uses TRBV3-1 (or the pseudogene TRBV3-2) with TRBJ1-6; 9 bases are a match to TRBD1. CDR1 is LGHDT and CDR2 is YNNKEL in the germline V gene (reference sequence). The CDR3 is made up of 18 amino acids. The junction had 11 bases not matched to a gene; V was cut back by 4 bases and J by 4 bases. The CDR3: CASSLFPLGQGYNSPLHF. The DNA for the CDR3 is TGTGCCAGCAGCCTTTTCCCTCTTGGACAGGGGTATAATTCACCCCTCCACTTT.

The rearrangement joins TRBV2 to TRBJ1-5, with D possibly matching TRBD1 (5 bases). Trimming removed 5 bases at V and 4 bases at J, with 15 bases between. Germline assignment: CDR1 SNHLY and CDR2 FYNNEI. CDR3 size: 15 residues. CDR3 nucleotides: TGTGCCAGCAGTTTCCAGGGATCTTTAAATCAGCCCCAGCATTTT. It yields the protein CASSFQGSLNQPQHF.

This chain links TRBV6-5 with TRBJ1-5, with 7 positions matching TRBD1. The CDR3 has 13 residues. With 4 bases clipped from V and 5 bases from J, the junction kept 2 bases outside the gene matches. Germline V lookup: CDR1 MNHEY, CDR2 SVGAGI. CDR3 sequence: CASSFQGDQPQHF. In nucleotides, the CDR3 is TGTGCCAGCAGTTTCCAGGGGGATCAGCCCCAGCATTTT.

The chain employs TRBV14 and TRBJ2-2, with a possible D match to TRBD1 (6 bases). The CDR3 loop spans 13 amino acids. V was clipped by 7 bases and J by 1 base, with 7 bases between them. Germline V lookup: CDR1 SGHDN, CDR2 FVKESK. CDR3 sequence (DNA): TGTGCCAGCACAGGGGTGAACACCGGGGAGCTGTTTTTT. Its translation is CASTGVNTGELFF.

The chain uses TRBV5-1 and TRBJ1-2; 9 bases are shared with TRBD1. The CDR3 consists of 14 residues. Trimming cost V 0 bases and J 6 bases; bases outside gene matches: 3. From germline, CDR1 is SGHRS and CDR2 YFSETQ. The CDR3 region has the DNA TGCGCCAGCAGCTTGGGGGGACAGGGTCATGGCTACACCTTC. Protein product: CASSLGGQGHGYTF.

This clone has a handful of counts. CDR3 nucleotide sequence: TGTGCCAGCAGCTCAGGGATTCAGCCCCAGCATTTT. Translation gives CASSSGIQPQHF. The V and J genes are TRBV7-9 and TRBJ1-5, with D maybe TRBD1 (5 bases). Germline CDR1 and CDR2: SEHNR and FQNEAQ (reference sequence). There are 12 residues in the CDR3. Between the trimmed V and J ends, which lost 4 bases and 6 bases, there was a span of 7 bases.

The chain has TRBV6-5 and TRBJ2-7; tentative D call: TRBD2 (5 bases). Per the germline V gene, CDR1 is MNHEY and CDR2 is SVGAGI. V was trimmed by 7 bases and J by 1 base, leaving 8 bases between them. The CDR3 is made up of 12 amino acids. CDR3 protein: CASITSSYEQYF. The CDR3 region has the DNA TGTGCCAGCATCACTAGTTCCTACGAGCAGTACTTC.

The chain has TRBV18 and TRBJ2-3, with D perhaps TRBD1 (5 bases). Trimming shortened V by 3 bases and J by 2 bases, and 15 bases separated the two germline ends. The CDR3 has 16 amino acids. Germline assignment: CDR1 KGHSH and CDR2 LQKENI. The CDR3 sequence: CASSPDWGSHTDTQYF. The DNA for the CDR3 is TGTGCCAGCTCACCCGACTGGGGCTCGCACACAGATACGCAGTATTTT.

This chain connects TRBV7-9 to TRBJ2-1, with 11 bases aligning to TRBD2. The J segment lost 2 bases and the V segment lost 1 base, leaving 1 base of the junction unmatched. There are 16 residues in the CDR3. Germline V gene sequence: CDR1 SEHNR, CDR2 FQNEAQ (reference sequence). CDR3 DNA: TGTGCCAGCAGCTTAGAGACTAGCGGGGCCTACAATGAGCAGTTCTTC. Translating gives CASSLETSGAYNEQFF.

The J gene is TRBJ1-4, the V gene TRBV18, with 9 nucleotides matching TRBD1. The CDR3 extends over 17 amino acids. The V gene end was trimmed by 3 bases and the J gene end by 3 bases; junction bases not matched to a gene: 8. From germline, CDR1 is KGHSH and CDR2 LQKENI. This CDR3 is CASSPSRGTGSNEKLFF. The CDR3 DNA sequence: TGTGCCAGCTCACCCTCACGGGGGACAGGGTCTAATGAAAAACTGTTTTTT.

This clone has only one observation. The chain joins TRBV30 to TRBJ2-1, with D possibly being TRBD2 (6 bases). The CDR3 has 12 amino acids. Between the trimmed V and J ends, which lost 1 base and 13 bases, there was a span of 14 bases. Germline V gene sequence: CDR1 GTSNPN, CDR2 SVGIG (reference sequence). CDR3 bases: TGTGCCTGGAGTGAAGGGCTAGCGCCTCAGTTCTTC. Translated, it gives CAWSEGLAPQFF.

This clone was seen a few times. The genes are TRBV21-1 and TRBJ1-6; the D call of TRBD1 is as the table states it, not checked on the DNA. TRBV21-1 has pseudogene status. The CDR3 runs 14 residues. The CDR3 sequence is CASSGQGDNSPLHF. In DNA form, the CDR3 reads TGTGCCAGCAGCGGACAGGGTGATAATTCACCCCTCCACTTT.

Regarding this clone: The sample holds other DNA sequences that translate to the same CDR3. The gene calls are TRBV18 and TRBJ2-1, with 13 bases fitting TRBD2. Germline V gene sequence: CDR1 KGHSH, CDR2 LQKENI. CDR3 length: 15 residues. With V trimmed by 2 bases and J by 8 bases, 3 bases remained unmatched. The CDR3 is CASSPRTSGSYEQFF. In nucleotides, the CDR3 is TGTGCCAGCTCACCAAGGACTAGCGGGAGTTATGAGCAGTTCTTC.

The chain has TRBV19 and TRBJ2-7; 8 positions agree with TRBD1. The CDR3 runs to 15 residues. Germline lookup yields CDR1 LNHDA and CDR2 SQIVND (reference sequence). V shed 1 base and J 2 bases; nucleotides not matched to a gene: 4. The CDR3 nucleotides read TGTGCCAGTAGTATAGGGACAGGGATGACCTACGAGCAGTACTTC. This codes for CASSIGTGMTYEQYF. Supplemented by reference TRBV19 and TRBJ2-7, the full variable domain reads DGGITQSPKYLFRKEGQNVTLSCEQNLNHDAMYWYRQDPGQGLRLIYYSQIVNDFQKGDIAEGYSVSREKKESFPLTVTSAQKNPTAFYLCASSIGTGMTYEQYFGPGTRLTVT.

In this sample, this clone turned up once. V and J are TRBV28 and TRBJ2-3; 9 positions agree with TRBD2. The CDR3 has 16 amino acids. The V and J ends lost 7 bases and 4 bases, in that order; junction bases with no gene match: 12. The germline CDR1 and CDR2 sequences are MDHEN and SYDVKM. CDR3 sequence: CASNKPAGGYADTQYF. In DNA, the CDR3 is TGTGCCAGCAATAAACCGGCGGGAGGGTACGCAGATACGCAGTATTTT.